Below are 27 T cell receptor beta chains sequenced from a single sample in a study of CD8+CD57+ T cells in acquired aplastic anemia. It was genomic DNA that served as the template for profiling TCR beta VDJ and CDR3. TCRdb called the reads again in MiXCR, with one record for every CDR3 protein. The sample yields around 180,000 distinct CDR3 sequences, 63% seen once. The specimen was sorted CD4+, CD8+, or CD8+CD57+ T cells (not recorded which) from PBMCs. The receptors were gathered from a human donor in good health.

In DNA form, the CDR3 reads TGTGCCAGCAGTGATGGGGTCCACGAGCAGTACTTC. It encodes CASSDGVHEQYF. V is TRBV25-1 and J is TRBJ2-7; D is uncertain. CDR1 is MGHDK, CDR2 SYGVNS, per germline. Between the trimmed V and J ends, which lost 3 bases and 5 bases, there was a span of 8 bases. The CDR3 runs to 12 residues.

V is TRBV29-1 and J is TRBJ2-7, with a possible D match to TRBD2 (5 bases). CDR3 length equals 12 residues. V lost 7 bases and J 0 bases, leaving 10 bases between the germline ends. Germline CDR1 and CDR2: SQVTM and ANQGSEA. In DNA form, the CDR3 reads TGCAGCGAGACGGGGAGCTCCTACGAGCAGTACTTC. Amino acid sequence: CSETGSSYEQYF.

The chain carries TRBV20-1 and TRBJ1-2, with TRBD1 matching over 9 bases. The trim removed 2 bases at V and 7 bases at J, leaving 5 bases unmatched. Germline CDR1 reads DFQATT; CDR2 reads SNEGSKA (reference sequence). The CDR3 is 13 residues long. The CDR3, as DNA: TGCAGTGCTAGAAAACAGGGGGCGCGTGGCTACACCTTC. Amino acids: CSARKQGARGYTF.

Here the CDR3 DNA reads TGCAGTGCCCTAGAGGGCAGTACGGTGTTTTTT. Protein: CSALEGSTVFF. The rearrangement uses TRBV20-1 and TRBJ2-2, with D possibly matching TRBD2 (5 bases). Germline V gene lookup returns CDR1 DFQATT and CDR2 SNEGSKA (reference sequence). The CDR3 sequence is 11 residues long. Trimming shortened V by 6 bases and J by 15 bases, and 17 bases separated the two germline ends.

The V call is TRBV5-1, the J call TRBJ2-1; 11 bases are shared with TRBD1. With V trimmed by 5 bases and J by 8 bases, 12 bases remained unmatched. Germline loops: CDR1 SGHRS, CDR2 YFSETQ. CDR3 length: 16 residues. CDR3 loop: CASSPPGTGGIDEQFF. CDR3 in DNA: TGCGCCAGCAGTCCCCCGGGGACAGGGGGTATCGATGAGCAGTTCTTC.

The sample holds a few counts of this clonotype. The rearrangement links TRBV7-6 to TRBJ2-5, with a possible D match to TRBD1 (6 bases). The length of the CDR3 is 15 residues. CDR1 and CDR2 (germline): SGHVS, FNYEAQ. V was pared by 1 base and J by 1 base, with 10 bases between. The CDR3 spells CASSLGRTVQETQYF. Here the CDR3 DNA reads TGTGCCAGCAGCTTAGGGCGGACAGTCCAAGAGACCCAGTACTTC.

About this clonotype: Sequence at one end of the junction differs from germline and may be a read error. The chain has TRBV7-7 and TRBJ2-3; tentatively, D is TRBD2 (6 bases). Germline CDR1 reads SSHAT; CDR2 reads FNYEAQ (reference sequence). The CDR3 length is 15 residues. The chain's CDR3 is CASSPRDSSTDTQYF. The CDR3 DNA is TGTGCTAGCAGTCCCCGGGACTCAAGCACAGATACGCAGTATTTT.

The chain carries TRBV24-1 and TRBJ2-7; TRBD2 matches at 14 bases. Losses at the gene ends were 5 bases for V and 7 bases for J; bases not matched to a gene: 9. This CDR3 region has 16 residues. The germline V gene has CDR1 KGHDR and CDR2 SFDVKD. CDR3 bases: TGTGCCACCAGTGCCCCCGGGACTAGCGGGAGTCTGGAGCAGTACTTC. It yields the protein CATSAPGTSGSLEQYF.

The count of this clonotype is one. The rearrangement uses TRBV29-1 and TRBJ2-7; 10 bases match TRBD1. With 1 base clipped from V and 2 bases from J, the junction kept 8 bases outside the gene matches. This CDR3 is 16 amino acids long. Germline lookup yields CDR1 SQVTM and CDR2 ANQGSEA. The CDR3 coding sequence is TGCAGCGTTGAAGTAGCTGGACAGGGGGACACCTACGAGCAGTACTTC. It encodes CSVEVAGQGDTYEQYF.

The chain joins TRBV29-1 to TRBJ2-2; a weak D match, TRBD2 (6 bases). Looked up from germline, CDR1 is SQVTM and CDR2 is ANQGSEA. This CDR3 is 15 amino acids long. V lost 2 bases and J 7 bases, leaving 17 bases between the germline ends. In DNA, the CDR3 is TGCAGCGTTGAATTAACCAGCGGGTACATCGGGGAGCTGTTTTTT. Translated: CSVELTSGYIGELFF.

The sample holds a few counts of this clonotype. The chain links TRBV20-1 to TRBJ2-3, with D possibly matching TRBD2 (5 bases). The ends were cut back, 7 bases at V and 2 bases at J, with 13 bases in the middle. Germline V CDR1 and CDR2: DFQATT, SNEGSKA (reference sequence). The CDR3 consists of 13 residues. The CDR3 DNA is TGCAGTGATTTGAGCGGTCACACAGATACGCAGTATTTT. This codes for CSDLSGHTDTQYF.

V gene TRBV2 combines with J gene TRBJ2-2; 11 bases fit TRBD2. Trimming took 5 bases from V and 5 from J; bases not matched to a gene: 4. The CDR3 is made up of 15 amino acids. Germline loops: CDR1 SNHLY, CDR2 FYNNEI. CDR3 DNA sequence: TGTGCCAGCAGTCTAGCGGGAGGATTTACCGGGGAGCTGTTTTTT. This gives the protein CASSLAGGFTGELFF.

This clonotype was observed at least ten times. This sequence joins TRBV4-2 and TRBJ2-1; TRBD2 might be the D (5 bases). Trimming shortened V by 0 bases and J by 5 bases, and 11 bases separated the two germline ends. The CDR3 is 15 amino acids. Germline values: CDR1 LGHNA, CDR2 YNFKEQ. The CDR3: CASSQEGGGNNEQFF. CDR3 in DNA: TGTGCCAGCAGCCAAGAGGGCGGAGGCAACAATGAGCAGTTCTTC.

V is TRBV5-1 and J is TRBJ1-6; 10 bases map to TRBD1. Germline CDR1 is SGHRS and CDR2 is YFSETQ. The CDR3 has 15 residues. The V gene end was trimmed by 4 bases and the J gene end by 7 bases; junction bases not matched to a gene: 5. CDR3 bases: TGCGCCAGCAGCGGGGGGACAGGGGTGAATTCACCCCTCCACTTT. It specifies CASSGGTGVNSPLHF.

V is TRBV19 and J is TRBJ1-3, with TRBD1 as a possible D gene (6 bases). The germline CDR1 and CDR2 sequences are LNHDA and SQIVND (reference sequence). Trimming removed 10 bases at V and 0 bases at J, with 13 bases between. The CDR3 extends over 14 amino acids. The CDR3 DNA reads TGTGCCACAAAAGGACAGAACTCTGGAAACACCATATATTTT. This gives the protein CATKGQNSGNTIYF. The entire variable domain, with the rest obtained from reference TRBV19 and TRBJ1-3, is as follows: DGGITQSPKYLFRKEGQNVTLSCEQNLNHDAMYWYRQDPGQGLRLIYYSQIVNDFQKGDIAEGYSVSREKKESFPLTVTSAQKNPTAFYLCATKGQNSGNTIYFGEGSWLTVV.

This clonotype was seen only a few times. This chain connects TRBV24-1 to TRBJ2-5; D unclear. Germline V CDR1 and CDR2: KGHDR, SFDVKD. CDR3 length: 11 amino acids. V was pared by 9 bases and J by 7 bases, with 11 bases between. The DNA for the CDR3 is TGTGCCACCGAGTGGTTGGGGACCCAGTACTTC. It is translated as CATEWLGTQYF.

The V gene is TRBV27, the J gene TRBJ2-1; D is possibly TRBD2 (6 bases). The length of the CDR3 is 14 residues. The V gene's germline CDR1 is MNHEY and CDR2 SMNVEV (reference sequence). Deletions cut 1 base from V and 7 bases from J, with 11 bases between. CDR3 bases: TGTGCCAGCAGTTTATGGGGGGTGGGGAATGAGCAGTTCTTC. It yields the protein CASSLWGVGNEQFF.

CDR3 region: CAIHPGRGEGLPNSAEAFF. CDR3 sequence (DNA): TGTGCCATCCATCCAGGCCGAGGGGAAGGGCTCCCAAATTCAGCTGAAGCTTTCTTT. The chain couples TRBV10-3 to TRBJ1-1; a weak D match, TRBD1 (5 bases). V gave up 8 bases and J gave up 6 bases, with 34 bases separating them. The CDR3 spans 19 residues. Germline CDR1 ENHRY, CDR2 SYGVKD.

CDR3 loop: CASSVDPGAYEQYF. The CDR3 DNA follows: TGTGCCAGCAGCGTAGATCCAGGAGCCTACGAGCAGTACTTC. The V gene is TRBV9, the J gene TRBJ2-7; D ambiguous. CDR3 length: 14 residues. The V gene lost 0 bases and the J gene lost 2 bases, with 9 bases spanning the gap. CDR1 is SGDLS, CDR2 YYNGEE, per germline. Complete variable domain (other parts from reference TRBV9 and TRBJ2-7): DSGVTQTPKHLITATGQRVTLRCSPRSGDLSVYWYQQSLDQGLQFLIQYYNGEERAKGNILERFSAQQFPDLHSELNLSSLELGDSALYFCASSVDPGAYEQYFGPGTRLTVT.

This chain uses TRBV5-1 with TRBJ2-2; 10 positions match TRBD2. CDR1 and CDR2 from the germline V gene are SGHRS and YFSETQ. There are 16 residues in the CDR3. The J segment lost 4 bases and the V segment lost 6 bases, leaving 9 bases of the junction unmatched. The CDR3 reads CASITGTSAGTGELFF. DNA for the CDR3: TGCGCCAGCATCACCGGGACTAGCGCTGGCACCGGGGAGCTGTTTTTT.

A note on this clonotype: One end of the junction does not line up with germline, which may come from a read error. The chain joins TRBV13 to TRBJ2-2, with D maybe TRBD2 (6 bases). This CDR3 has 15 residues. CDR1 and CDR2 from the germline V gene are PRHDT and FYEKMQ (reference sequence). CDR3 protein: CARGRARDNTEELSF. The CDR3 DNA sequence: TGTGCCAGAGGTCGGGCGCGGGATAACACCGAGGAGCTGTCTTTT.

This chain links TRBV24-1 with TRBJ2-1, with a possible D match to TRBD2 (6 bases). Trimming pared 3 bases from V and 2 bases from J, leaving 13 bases between. CDR1 and CDR2 (germline): KGHDR, SFDVKD. This CDR3 comprises 16 residues. The CDR3 sequence: CATSDPRREAYNEQFF. The CDR3 nucleotides read TGTGCCACCAGTGATCCCCGCAGGGAGGCCTACAATGAGCAGTTCTTC.

The gene calls are TRBV24-1 and TRBJ2-5, with D unresolved. Trimming took off 3 bases at V and 5 bases at J, with 6 bases between the two ends. Per the germline V gene, CDR1 is KGHDR and CDR2 is SFDVKD. This CDR3 is 12 amino acids long. The chain's CDR3 is CATSDPFETQYF. The CDR3 nucleotides read TGTGCCACCAGTGATCCGTTTGAGACCCAGTACTTC.

This clonotype was recorded a few times. The gene calls are TRBV9 and TRBJ2-3; TRBD2 might be the D (5 bases). This CDR3 is 14 amino acids long. V was trimmed by 4 bases and J by 0 bases, leaving 9 bases between them. Germline CDR1 is SGDLS and CDR2 is YYNGEE. CDR3 coding DNA: TGTGCCAGCAGCCCTAGGACTAGCACAGATACGCAGTATTTT. It is translated as CASSPRTSTDTQYF. The complete variable domain, with remaining parts taken from reference TRBV9 and TRBJ2-3, reads DSGVTQTPKHLITATGQRVTLRCSPRSGDLSVYWYQQSLDQGLQFLIQYYNGEERAKGNILERFSAQQFPDLHSELNLSSLELGDSALYFCASSPRTSTDTQYFGPGTRLTVL.

In regard to this clonotype: An end of the junction differs from the germline gene, which may be a read error. This chain joins TRBV7-2 and TRBJ2-3; the match to TRBD2 covers 11 bases. The germline gives CDR1 SGHTA, CDR2 FQGNSA. The CDR3 consists of 15 residues. The CDR3 here is CASSLAGGLSYEQYF. The CDR3 bases are TGTGCCAGCAGCCTAGCGGGGGGCCTCTCCTACGAGCAGTACTTT. Together with reference TRBV7-2 and TRBJ2-3, the CDR3 gives the full variable domain: GAGVSQSPSNKVTEKGKDVELRCDPISGHTALYWYRQSLGQGLEFLIYFQGNSAPDKSGLPSDRFSAERTGGSVSTLTIQRTQQEDSAVYLCASSLAGGLSYEQYFGPGTRLTVL.

The V and J genes are TRBV9 and TRBJ1-1; the match to TRBD1 covers 8 bases. The germline CDR1 and CDR2 sequences are SGDLS and YYNGEE. The V segment lost 0 bases and the J segment 0 bases; nucleotides outside the gene matches: 4. The CDR3 runs to 16 residues. DNA for the CDR3: TGTGCCAGCAGCGTAGAGCCAGGGGGCCTGAACACTGAAGCTTTCTTT. It is translated as CASSVEPGGLNTEAFF.

This chain connects TRBV20-1 to TRBJ2-7; D gene ambiguous. The V end was cut by 0 bases, the J end by 4 bases, with 7 bases between. Germline-derived CDR1 and CDR2 are DFQATT and SNEGSKA (reference sequence). The CDR3 has 12 residues. Here the CDR3 DNA reads TGCAGTGCTAGAGAAGCCGAATACGAGCAGTACTTC. Translating it yields CSAREAEYEQYF.